The clone carrying this T cell receptor (beta chain) was recorded many times. No antigen is known for it. The V end was cut by 4 bases, the J end by 10 bases, with 8 bases between. Germline CDR1 is SGHTA and CDR2 is FQGNSA. This CDR3 has 11 residues. This sample stems from a study of T cells in Graves' hyperthyroidism and ophthalmopathy. Findings and caveats of the study: The model forecast ophthalmopathy, anticipating it by a median approximately 7 months before onset.

Patients showing uncontrolled infection, other autoimmune disease, pregnancy or lactation were ineligible. Together with thyroid ultrasound, orbital computed tomography, serum thyroxine and TRAb, clinical symptoms were used for diagnoses. Out of approximately 10 ml of fresh peripheral blood came the PBMCs. The source material, RNA transcripts, was used to amplify TCR beta CDR3 regions. The HTBI primer set was used in a first-round RT-PCR of the TCR CDR3. TCRdb used MiXCR to reprocess the multiplex PCR reads, holding one entry per CDR3 protein. The sample holds about half a million distinct CDR3 sequences, 22% seen once.

The chain employs TRBV7-2 and TRBJ2-1, with D maybe TRBD2 (6 bases). This receptor was taken from a woman in her 70s with Graves' ophthalmopathy. The sample taken for sequencing was blood. The CDR3 here is CASSYLAEQFF. For the CDR3, the DNA is TGTGCCAGCAGCTACCTAGCGGAGCAGTTCTTC. Full variable domain (missing parts from reference TRBV7-2 and TRBJ2-1): GAGVSQSPSNKVTEKGKDVELRCDPISGHTALYWYRQSLGQGLEFLIYFQGNSAPDKSGLPSDRFSAERTGGSVSTLTIQRTQQEDSAVYLCASSYLAEQFFGPGTRLTVL.